The clone carrying this T cell receptor (beta chain) was observed at least ten times. This entry belongs to a study of identical twins. Everyone who gave samples was a healthy Caucasian. This CDR3 has 15 amino acids. Trimming shortened V by 0 bases and J by 1 base, and 9 bases separated the two germline ends. TCRdb reprocessed the 5' RACE reads via MiXCR and lists one record per CDR3 protein. The sample yields around 650,000 distinct CDR3 sequences, 7.1% seen once. Separately, the same data were catalogued under a study of yellow fever vaccine responses in identical twins.

The receptor was isolated from a woman aged 18-29 years in good health. The chain employs TRBV12-3 or TRBV12-4 and TRBJ1-1; perhaps TRBD1 as D (5 bases). Sequencing was performed on PBMCs. The DNA for the CDR3 is TGTGCCAGCAGTTTAGCGGCGGGGACGAACACTGAAGCTTTCTTT. Protein product: CASSLAAGTNTEAFF.